These 28 T cell receptor beta chains came from one sample sequenced in a study of T-cell reconstitution after alpha-beta-depleted transplantation in children. Preparation of the TCRbeta library used unique molecular identifiers. In TCRdb, the PCR reads were re-called with MiXCR into one record per CDR3 protein. The sample holds roughly 200,000 distinct CDR3 sequences, 14% to 15% seen once. The specimen comprised PBMCs from the stem cell graft donor, sampled from the stem cell graft. Every receptor here comes from a human donor who donated a stem cell graft to a child with acute lymphoblastic leukemia.

This clonotype was found many times. The rearrangement joins TRBV25-1 to TRBJ2-2; D is uncertain. V lost 7 bases and J 6 bases, leaving 9 bases between the germline ends. Germline CDR1 MGHDK, CDR2 SYGVNS. The CDR3 runs 12 residues. The CDR3 region has the DNA TGTGCCAGCACCCCAGGTTCCGGGGAGCTGTTTTTT. It translates to CASTPGSGELFF.

This clonotype has at least ten counts. The chain carries TRBV4-2 and TRBJ2-1; D possibly uses TRBD1 or TRBD2 (5 bases each). Germline V gene data show CDR1 as LGHNA and CDR2 as YNFKEQ. The CDR3 runs 14 residues. Trimming pared 9 bases from V and 6 bases from J, leaving 18 bases between. This CDR3 reads CASLRDGVSNEQFF. The CDR3 DNA reads as TGTGCCAGTTTACGGGACGGGGTTAGCAATGAGCAGTTCTTC.

This clonotype was found many times. The V call is TRBV5-1, the J call TRBJ2-2; 10 bases match TRBD2. V lost 0 bases and J lost 5; bases outside the gene matches: 13. Germline V lookup: CDR1 SGHRS, CDR2 YFSETQ. CDR3 size: 19 residues. The CDR3 is CASSLAWTGTSAFTGELFF. For the CDR3, the DNA is TGCGCCAGCAGCTTGGCGTGGACGGGGACTAGCGCATTTACCGGGGAGCTGTTTTTT.

The CDR3 bases are TGCAGCGTAGGGGGGGGTGAAAAACTGTTTTTT. Translating it yields CSVGGGEKLFF. V and J are TRBV29-1 and TRBJ1-4; maybe TRBD1 (6 bases). Trimming left V 6 bases short and J 7 bases short, with 9 bases between. The CDR3 contains 11 residues. Germline V lookup: CDR1 SQVTM, CDR2 ANQGSEA.

This chain links TRBV20-1 with TRBJ2-7, with 8 bases lining up with TRBD2. This CDR3 spans 22 amino acids. In germline, CDR1 is DFQATT, CDR2 SNEGSKA (reference sequence). V lost 0 bases to trimming and J lost 4 bases; unmatched junction nucleotides: 29. CDR3 sequence (DNA): TGCAGTGCTAGAGATCCCTTTAATGGGGGGGGTCGGGTAGCGGGAACCCCATACGAGCAGTACTTC. As protein: CSARDPFNGGGRVAGTPYEQYF.

This clonotype was seen ten or more times. The rearrangement joins TRBV5-1 to TRBJ2-7; TRBD2 matches 10 bases. This CDR3 is 16 amino acids long. Germline V CDR1 and CDR2: SGHRS, YFSETQ. The ends lost 0 bases at V and 2 bases at J; junction bases unmatched: 5. The CDR3 DNA reads TGCGCCAGCAGCTTGGCTAGCGGGAGCCCTACCTACGAGCAGTACTTC. Its translation: CASSLASGSPTYEQYF.

At least ten counts were recorded for this clonotype. This chain joins TRBV5-1 and TRBJ2-2; 7 positions agree with TRBD2. The V gene's germline CDR1 is SGHRS and CDR2 YFSETQ. The CDR3 totals 15 residues. Germline trimming cut 3 bases from V and 0 bases from J; bases unmatched to any gene: 2. For the CDR3, the DNA is TGCGCCAGCAGCTGGACTAGGTCGAACACCGGGGAGCTGTTTTTT. Translated, it gives CASSWTRSNTGELFF.

This clonotype occurred many times. The chain recombines TRBV6-6 with TRBJ2-5; D is unclear. V was pared by 4 bases and J by 3 bases, with 3 bases between. This CDR3 is built from 11 residues. The germline gives CDR1 MNHNY, CDR2 SVGAGI (reference sequence). The CDR3 DNA follows: TGTGCCAGCAGTTCTAAAGAGACCCAGTACTTC. It yields the protein CASSSKETQYF.

In the case of this clonotype: A single base separates this from a much larger clone, so it may be a read error. The rearrangement joins TRBV7-2 to TRBJ2-5, with TRBD2 matching over 7 bases. V gave up 5 bases and J gave up 7 bases; unmatched junction bases: 10. Germline CDR1 and CDR2: SGHTA and FQGNSA. The CDR3 runs to 14 residues. CDR3 amino acids: CASSHTRDYTTQYF. The CDR3 bases are TGTGCCAGCAGCCATACCCGGGACTACACGACCCAGTACTTC.

The sample holds many counts of this clonotype. V and J are TRBV6-6 and TRBJ2-7, with unresolved D. The CDR3 is 12 amino acids. The germline V gene has CDR1 MNHNY and CDR2 SVGAGI (reference sequence). V gave up 0 bases and J gave up 6 bases, with 6 bases separating them. The CDR3 here is CASSYSTSEQYF. CDR3 DNA: TGTGCCAGCAGTTACTCGACCAGCGAGCAGTACTTC.

Concerning this clonotype itself: This may arise from a read error, as a much more abundant clone is one base away. The CDR3 end shows no conserved phenylalanine or tryptophan, and so a read error is likely. The limits of the CDR3 on the DNA are not certain, so only TCRdb's listed CDR3 is given. The chain is built from TRBV7-9 and TRBJ1-2; TRBD1 is the table's D call and was not checked against the DNA. Looked up from germline, CDR1 is SEHNR and CDR2 is FQNEAQ (reference sequence). The CDR3 is 13 residues long, counting both termini. CDR3 protein: CASSLLGQGRNTL.

The table lists this clonotype with many counts. This rearrangement joins TRBV29-1 to TRBJ2-1; D is unresolved. The germline V gene encodes CDR1 SQVTM and CDR2 ANQGSEA. The CDR3 totals 13 residues. V was pared by 4 bases and J by 2 bases, with 9 bases between. CDR3 in amino acids: CSVVEQTYNEQFF. CDR3 coding DNA: TGCAGCGTTGTCGAGCAGACCTACAATGAGCAGTTCTTC.

This clonotype was observed a single time. V usage is TRBV11-2 and J usage is TRBJ2-7; 9 bases match TRBD1. Trimming took 4 bases from V and 4 from J; bases not matched to a gene: 5. This CDR3 has 14 amino acids. Germline V gives CDR1 SGHAT, CDR2 FQNNGV. The CDR3 nucleotides are TGTGCCAGCAGCTGGGGACAGGGATATTACGAGCAGTACTTC. The encoded protein is CASSWGQGYYEQYF.

The chain has TRBV4-2 and TRBJ1-3, with D unresolved. Trimming cost V 4 bases and J 0 bases, with 13 bases left between them. Germline V CDR1 and CDR2: LGHNA, YNFKEQ. The CDR3 sequence is 16 residues long. The CDR3 coding sequence is TGTGCCAGCAGCCCTGCAGGTTGGAGCTCTGGAAACACCATATATTTT. Protein product: CASSPAGWSSGNTIYF.

This clonotype was detected only once. The chain links TRBV3-1 to TRBJ2-1; 10 nucleotides agree with TRBD1. Per germline, CDR1 LGHDT and CDR2 YNNKEL (reference sequence). The CDR3 is made up of 15 amino acids. V was pared by 3 bases and J by 7 bases, with 6 bases of the junction left unmatched. The CDR3, as DNA: TGTGCCAGCAGCCACCGGGGACAGGGGAAAAATGAGCAGTTCTTC. This gives the protein CASSHRGQGKNEQFF.

This clonotype has ten or more counts. This chain joins TRBV29-1 and TRBJ2-1, with 12 nucleotides matching TRBD2. This CDR3 is built from 14 residues. J gave up 12 bases and V 4 bases, and 10 bases lay outside the gene matches. Germline CDR1 SQVTM, CDR2 ANQGSEA. The CDR3 region is CSVGGTSGSTLQFF. The DNA for the CDR3 is TGCAGCGTTGGGGGGACTAGCGGGTCAACATTGCAGTTCTTC.

This clonotype was detected ten times or more. The chain joins TRBV20-1 to TRBJ2-1; D is unclear. The CDR3 has 17 amino acids. Trimming left V 0 bases short and J 5 bases short, with 20 bases between. CDR1 is DFQATT, CDR2 SNEGSKA, per germline (reference sequence). CDR3 region: CSARDRLGLALNNEQFF. CDR3 bases: TGCAGTGCTAGAGATCGGTTGGGCCTCGCCCTAAACAATGAGCAGTTCTTC.

This clonotype was counted many times. V is TRBV5-1 and J is TRBJ2-3, with a weak D call TRBD1 (6 bases). The germline CDR1 and CDR2 sequences are SGHRS and YFSETQ. The V end was cut by 1 base, the J end by 3 bases, with 12 bases between. There are 15 residues in the CDR3. This CDR3 is CASSLQGPGTDTQYF. The CDR3 nucleotides are TGCGCCAGCAGCTTGCAGGGGCCAGGAACAGATACGCAGTATTTT.

The chain employs TRBV6-6 and TRBJ1-5; the D is unclear. The V gene's germline CDR1 is MNHNY and CDR2 SVGAGI (reference sequence). Trimming cost V 5 bases and J 7 bases, with 12 bases left between them. CDR3 size: 13 residues. CDR3 sequence: CASSRITHQPQHF. The DNA of the CDR3 is TGTGCCAGCAGTCGCATTACGCACCAGCCCCAGCATTTT.

This clonotype turned up a few times. This chain uses TRBV11-3 with TRBJ1-1, with D tentatively TRBD1 (5 bases). V was shortened by 0 bases and J by 3 bases, with 11 bases between the two germline ends. The germline CDR1 and CDR2 sequences are SGHNT and YENEEA. The CDR3 spans 15 residues. CDR3 in DNA: TGTGCCAGCAGCTTAGATGCGGGAGGGGACACTGAAGCTTTCTTT. This translates into CASSLDAGGDTEAFF.

The CDR3 region is CASSSYGADTEAFF. The CDR3 coding sequence is TGTGCCAGCAGTTCCTACGGGGCTGACACTGAAGCTTTCTTT. This chain links TRBV6-5 with TRBJ1-1, with D possibly being TRBD1 (5 bases). V lost 4 bases and J lost 3, with 12 bases in between. The CDR3 is 14 residues long. The germline CDR1 and CDR2 sequences are MNHEY and SVGAGI.

This clonotype was seen many times. The V gene is TRBV25-1, the J gene TRBJ2-2; D gene uncertain. The CDR3 length is 15 residues. Looked up from germline, CDR1 is MGHDK and CDR2 is SYGVNS. Trimming took off 5 bases at V and 2 bases at J, with 12 bases between the two ends. CDR3 bases: TGTGCCAGCAGTTCGGTAGCTCCCAACACCGGGGAGCTGTTTTTT. Protein: CASSSVAPNTGELFF.

This clonotype was counted between two and nine times. The chain carries TRBV15 and TRBJ2-2, with TRBD2 matching 10 bases. The CDR3 runs 18 residues. Germline-derived CDR1 and CDR2 are LNHNV and YYDKDF (reference sequence). Losses at the gene ends were 0 bases for V and 6 bases for J; bases not matched to a gene: 10. As DNA, the CDR3 is TGTGCCACCAGCAGAGATTTACAGCTAGCGGGAGACGCCGGGGAGCTGTTTTTT. It is translated as CATSRDLQLAGDAGELFF. Variable domain in full (rest from reference TRBV15 and TRBJ2-2): DAMVIQNPRYQVTQFGKPVTLSCSQTLNHNVMYWYQQKSSQAPKLLFHYYDKDFNNEADTPDNFQSRRPNTSFCFLDIRSPGLGDTAMYLCATSRDLQLAGDAGELFFGEGSRLTVL.

The chain recombines TRBV5-1 with TRBJ2-7; 7 nucleotides align to TRBD2. The CDR3 has 16 residues. Germline CDR1 is SGHRS and CDR2 is YFSETQ. J was trimmed by 3 bases and V by 5 bases; bases with no gene match: 14. The CDR3 region is CASSISGEGSIYEQYF. The CDR3 DNA reads TGCGCCAGCAGTATTTCGGGGGAGGGATCAATCTACGAGCAGTACTTC.

This clonotype was observed many times. The chain has TRBV5-6 and TRBJ2-2; no firm D call. Germline V gives CDR1 SGHDT, CDR2 YYEEEE. CDR3 size: 14 residues. The V and J ends lost 4 bases and 0 bases respectively, with 7 bases between them. CDR3 sequence reads: CASSPRPNTGELFF. CDR3 bases: TGTGCCAGCAGCCCCCGTCCGAACACCGGGGAGCTGTTTTTT. The complete variable domain, with remaining parts taken from reference TRBV5-6 and TRBJ2-2, reads DAGVTQSPTHLIKTRGQQVTLRCSPKSGHDTVSWYQQALGQGPQFIFQYYEEEERQRGNFPDRFSGHQFPNYSSELNVNALLLGDSALYLCASSPRPNTGELFFGEGSRLTVL.

This clonotype was seen more than once but under ten times. V is TRBV3-1 and J is TRBJ2-3, with TRBD2 matching over 9 bases. CDR3 length equals 13 residues. Looked up from germline, CDR1 is LGHDT and CDR2 is YNNKEL (reference sequence). With 4 bases clipped from V and 15 bases from J, the junction kept 11 bases outside the gene matches. The CDR3 sequence is CASSLGTPGLAYF. The CDR3 nucleotides are TGTGCCAGCAGCCTTGGGACCCCGGGACTAGCCTATTTT.

The V and J genes are TRBV20-1 and TRBJ2-7, with TRBD2 identical over 16 bases. The CDR3 sequence is 16 residues long. CDR1 is DFQATT, CDR2 SNEGSKA, per germline (reference sequence). The V gene end was trimmed by 3 bases and the J gene end by 6 bases; junction bases not matched to a gene: 8. The CDR3 loop is CSASDPGLAGGGEQYF. Here the CDR3 DNA reads TGCAGTGCTAGCGATCCGGGACTAGCGGGAGGGGGCGAGCAGTACTTC.

This clonotype has at least ten counts. This sequence joins TRBV7-2 and TRBJ2-2; 7 bases match TRBD2. The CDR3 covers 13 residues. CDR1 is SGHTA, CDR2 FQGNSA, per germline. V shed 5 bases, J shed 9 bases, and the junction held 6 bases outside the gene matches. The DNA of the CDR3 is TGTGCCAGCAGCCCCCGTAGCGGGCGGGAGCTGTTTTTT. Its translation is CASSPRSGRELFF.